Described below is a single T cell receptor beta chain sequence and its context. In the original workflow: It was from reference gene primer amplification that nucleated cell counts were estimated. Here immunoSEQ multiplex PCR was the method, and the copy in TCRdb shows in-frame clones only, minus some. That table gives V, J and clone size, and the DNA gave D and trimming. The table has 100,000 to 130,000 clones, approximately 80% seen once. These data originate in a study of blood T cell repertoires in COVID-19. Study as a whole: Samples representing acute and convalescent COVID-19 were sourced from the United States, Italy and Spain. Sources were T cells, B-cell-depleted T cells, or PBMCs; the material itself was cDNA or gDNA.

Germline assignment: CDR1 SQVTM and CDR2 ANQGSEA. V gave up 4 bases and J gave up 5 bases, with 3 bases separating them. CDR3 length: 10 residues. V and J are TRBV29-1 and TRBJ2-1; D ambiguous. This receptor was identified in a man in his 70s with acute or convalescent COVID-19. The sample comprised peripheral blood. DNA of the CDR3: TGCAGCGTTGCTCACAATGAGCAGTTCTTC. It codes for CSVAHNEQFF.